These 10 T cell receptor beta chains originate from one sample sequenced in a study of T cell responses to AZD1222 COVID-19 vaccine. Libraries were prepared by immunoSEQ multiplex PCR; TCRdb keeps only in-frame clonotypes and omits some of them. The table has roughly 100,000 clones, roughly 84% seen once. Sequencing used peripheral blood, obtained on day 0 of AZD1222 vaccination. The receptors were gathered from an adult in good health.

The genes are TRBV11-2 and TRBJ2-3, with 12 bases identical to TRBD2. Germline-derived CDR1 and CDR2 are SGHAT and FQNNGV. The CDR3 runs 16 residues. V shed 4 bases and J 5 bases; nucleotides not matched to a gene: 7. CDR3 DNA sequence: TGTGCCAGCAGCTCCGACGGACTAGCGGGGTTAGATACGCAGTATTTT. Its translation is CASSSDGLAGLDTQYF.

Only a few counts were recorded for this clone. This sequence joins TRBV4-3 and TRBJ2-2; no reliable D call. V was shortened by 0 bases and J by 6 bases, with 8 bases between the two germline ends. This CDR3 is 14 amino acids long. Germline CDR1 reads LGHNA; CDR2 reads YSLEER. The CDR3 sequence: CASSQEPEAGELFF. CDR3 nucleotides: TGCGCCAGCAGCCAAGAGCCCGAGGCCGGGGAGCTGTTTTTT.

The genes are TRBV19 and TRBJ1-1; D might be TRBD1 (5 bases). Germline values: CDR1 LNHDA, CDR2 SQIVND (reference sequence). V gave up 8 bases and J gave up 1 base, with 11 bases separating them. The CDR3 loop spans 13 amino acids. CDR3 nucleotide sequence: TGTGCCAGTTGTAGACAGAGGAACACTGAAGCTTTCTTT. Translation gives CASCRQRNTEAFF.

V and J are TRBV19 and TRBJ1-2; D uncertain. CDR3 size: 12 residues. Per germline, CDR1 LNHDA and CDR2 SQIVND (reference sequence). V was cut by 3 bases and J by 7 bases, with 9 bases left in between. Written as DNA, the CDR3 is TGTGCCAGTAGTATTTGGGGATCTGGCTACACCTTC. Translation gives CASSIWGSGYTF.

This chain uses TRBV7-3 with TRBJ2-2; D remains ambiguous. The CDR3 consists of 15 residues. Trimming shortened V by 1 base and J by 0 bases, and 6 bases separated the two germline ends. Germline-derived CDR1 and CDR2 are SGHTA and FQGTGA. The DNA of the CDR3 is TGTGCCAGCAGCTTAAGTGATTCGAACACCGGGGAGCTGTTTTTT. Translated: CASSLSDSNTGELFF.

V is TRBV28 and J is TRBJ1-5; D is possibly TRBD1 (5 bases). Trimming pared 6 bases from V and 2 bases from J, leaving 14 bases between. The germline V gene encodes CDR1 MDHEN and CDR2 SYDVKM. The CDR3 runs to 15 residues. The CDR3 DNA reads as TGTGCCAGCAGGGGAGGGACGGTGGGCAATCAGCCCCAGCATTTT. It yields the protein CASRGGTVGNQPQHF.

The genes are TRBV19 and TRBJ1-2; no clear D. Germline V gene sequence: CDR1 LNHDA, CDR2 SQIVND (reference sequence). CDR3 length: 15 amino acids. V was trimmed by 6 bases and J by 1 base, leaving 15 bases between them. The DNA of the CDR3 is TGTGCCAGTAGGGGGTTCGGGTCAATTAACTATGGCTACACCTTC. Translation: CASRGFGSINYGYTF.

The J gene is TRBJ1-2, the V gene TRBV30; no clear D gene. This CDR3 spans 12 amino acids. Germline V gene sequence: CDR1 GTSNPN, CDR2 SVGIG (reference sequence). Deletions cut 0 bases from V and 7 bases from J, with 9 bases between. The CDR3 DNA is TGTGCCTGGAGTGTGTTGGGCGGTGGCTACACCTTC. Amino acids: CAWSVLGGGYTF.

The chain is built from TRBV19 and TRBJ1-3; TRBD1 aligns across 9 bases. Germline lookup yields CDR1 LNHDA and CDR2 SQIVND (reference sequence). CDR3 size: 18 residues. J was trimmed by 2 bases and V by 7 bases; bases with no gene match: 15. The CDR3 spells CASNPGQGGSKPGNTIYF. The CDR3 nucleotides are TGTGCCAGTAATCCGGGACAGGGAGGATCGAAACCTGGAAACACCATATATTTT.

The V and J genes are TRBV19 and TRBJ1-6; D is perhaps TRBD1 (5 bases). The V and J ends lost 10 bases and 6 bases respectively, with 16 bases between them. The CDR3 loop spans 14 amino acids. The germline V gene encodes CDR1 LNHDA and CDR2 SQIVND (reference sequence). The CDR3 region has the DNA TGTGCCACCGTCCCGGGACCGCTTAATTCACCCCTCCACTTT. Translating it yields CATVPGPLNSPLHF. Complete variable domain (other parts from reference TRBV19 and TRBJ1-6): DGGITQSPKYLFRKEGQNVTLSCEQNLNHDAMYWYRQDPGQGLRLIYYSQIVNDFQKGDIAEGYSVSREKKESFPLTVTSAQKNPTAFYLCATVPGPLNSPLHFGNGTRLTVT.